This T cell receptor beta chain was profiled in a study of T cell responses to AZD1222 COVID-19 vaccine. Notes on the study in general: Clonal diversity may have been underestimated, and the donors were mostly white British, with more females than males. Among vaccine-associated CD4 TCRs, coverage spanned spike, with dominance at 160-218 and 743-854. Baseline testing showed seropositivity in only six or seven AZD1222 recipients.

With V trimmed by 6 bases and J by 8 bases, 12 bases remained unmatched. The CDR3 covers 16 residues. The germline gives CDR1 WNHNN, CDR2 SYGVQD (reference sequence). Sequencing used immunoSEQ multiplex PCR; TCRdb keeps in-frame clones, though not all of them. The table records fewer than 110,000 clones, roughly nine tenths of them present only once. This clone was seen just once. Its antigen is not identified. V and J are TRBV10-1 and TRBJ2-1, with 11 bases matching TRBD2. Sample: peripheral blood, taken on day 0 of AZD1222 vaccination. The TCR sequence derives from an adult in good health. The CDR3 region has the DNA TGCGCCAGCAGCTCATTGGGTAGCGGGAGGGCCCATGAGCAGTTCTTC. Amino acid sequence: CASSSLGSGRAHEQFF.